The 27 T cell receptor beta chains listed next were all sequenced from one sample in a study of immune aging and cytomegalovirus after organ transplant. For these receptors, no antigen is known. Time point reported: five sample-tagged time points from pre-transplant (day -1) to day 368 post-transplant, pooled. Libraries came from microwell single-cell capture using BD Rhapsody targeted mRNA and AbSeq reagents. MiXCR was run by TCRdb on the single-cell sequencing reads, yielding one entry per CDR3 protein. The sample shows about 21,000 distinct CDR3 sequences, approximately 34% of them seen only once. The specimen was CMV peptide-activated CD4+ and CD8+ T cells sorted from blood, collected at five time points, pooled. The subset here: sorted CD8+CD137+ and CD4+CD154+ T cells after approximately 12 h CMV IE-1 peptide stimulation. These receptors originate from a female donor who had a heart transplant and CMV viremia.

This chain connects TRBV19 to TRBJ1-5; tentative D call: TRBD1 (5 bases). Trimming shortened V by 0 bases and J by 2 bases, and 11 bases separated the two germline ends. The CDR3 runs 16 residues. Germline V gene data show CDR1 as LNHDA and CDR2 as SQIVND (reference sequence). The CDR3 bases are TGTGCCAGTAGTATAGAAGGGGTAGAAGGCAATCAGCCCCAGCATTTT. It encodes CASSIEGVEGNQPQHF.

This clonotype was counted a few times. The chain employs TRBV27 and TRBJ2-2, with a tentative D call TRBD1 (5 bases). The CDR3 is made up of 14 amino acids. V shed 7 bases and J shed 1 base, with 10 bases lying between them. Looked up from germline, CDR1 is MNHEY and CDR2 is SMNVEV (reference sequence). CDR3 DNA sequence: TGTGCCAGCAAACAGGACCTGAACACCGGGGAGCTGTTTTTT. As protein: CASKQDLNTGELFF.

This clonotype has a handful of counts. The chain links TRBV5-1 to TRBJ2-5, with 9 bases identical to TRBD2. V lost 5 bases and J lost 2; bases outside the gene matches: 4. The germline gives CDR1 SGHRS, CDR2 YFSETQ. The CDR3 spans 14 residues. Written as DNA, the CDR3 is TGCGCCAGCAGTCGGCGGGGGGGGCAAGAGACCCAGTACTTC. The encoded protein is CASSRRGGQETQYF. Supplemented by reference TRBV5-1 and TRBJ2-5, the full variable domain reads KAGVTQTPRYLIKTRGQQVTLSCSPISGHRSVSWYQQTPGQGLQFLFEYFSETQRNKGNFPGRFSGRQFSNSRSEMNVSTLELGDSALYLCASSRRGGQETQYFGPGTRLLVL.

This clonotype is labeled as medium-sized. The genes are TRBV20-1 and TRBJ2-1, with D perhaps TRBD2 (5 bases). Trimming shortened V by 5 bases and J by 5 bases, and 10 bases separated the two germline ends. Germline CDR1 DFQATT, CDR2 SNEGSKA (reference sequence). The CDR3 loop spans 12 amino acids. CDR3 amino acids: CSASREDNEQFF. In nucleotides, the CDR3 is TGCAGTGCTTCCCGGGAAGACAATGAGCAGTTCTTC.

This clonotype was observed a handful of times. The chain couples TRBV18 to TRBJ1-6; TRBD1 agrees at 7 bases. The junction had 5 bases not matched to a gene; V was cut back by 2 bases and J by 7 bases. CDR1 is KGHSH, CDR2 LQKENI, per germline. This CDR3 has 15 residues. CDR3 loop: CASSPGGGRNSPLHF. The CDR3 nucleotides read TGTGCCAGCTCACCAGGAGGGGGCCGCAATTCACCCCTCCACTTT.

Comments on this clonotype: One end of the junction fails to match germline, which may point to a read error. The chain employs TRBV28 and TRBJ2-7; D uncertain. The germline V gene encodes CDR1 MDHEN and CDR2 SYDVKM. This CDR3 is 12 amino acids long. The CDR3 DNA reads as TGTGCCAGCAGTCCGCTGGGATCCGAGCAGTATTTC. It encodes CASSPLGSEQYF. The complete variable domain, with remaining parts taken from reference TRBV28 and TRBJ2-7, reads DVKVTQSSRYLVKRTGEKVFLECVQDMDHENMFWYRQDPGLGLRLIYFSYDVKMKEKGDIPEGYSVSREKKERFSLILESASTNQTSMYLCASSPLGSEQYFGPGTRLTVT.

This rearrangement joins TRBV2 to TRBJ1-5; D is ambiguous. With 3 bases removed from V and 1 base from J, the gap between germline ends came to 10 bases. The V gene's germline CDR1 is SNHLY and CDR2 FYNNEI. The CDR3 sequence is 15 residues long. CDR3 sequence: CASSDESGSNQPQHF. CDR3 DNA sequence: TGTGCCAGCAGTGACGAGAGTGGGAGCAATCAGCCCCAGCATTTT. The full variable domain, its missing parts supplied by reference TRBV2 and TRBJ1-5, is EPEVTQTPSHQVTQMGQEVILRCVPISNHLYFYWYRQILGQKVEFLVSFYNNEISEKSEIFDDQFSVERPDGSNFTLKIRSTKLEDSAMYFCASSDESGSNQPQHFGDGTRLSIL.

The J gene is TRBJ2-5, the V gene TRBV18; D is unresolved. CDR3 length: 13 amino acids. CDR1 and CDR2 (germline): KGHSH, LQKENI. V lost 1 base and J 3 bases, leaving 6 bases between the germline ends. In DNA form, the CDR3 reads TGTGCCAGCTCACCACTAGACGAAGAGACCCAGTACTTC. Translation: CASSPLDEETQYF.

This clonotype was counted ten times or more. CDR3 region: CASSGRLGVADTQYF. The CDR3, as DNA: TGTGCCAGCAGTGGGAGACTAGGAGTTGCAGATACGCAGTATTTT. The rearrangement joins TRBV25-1 to TRBJ2-3, with TRBD2 as a possible D gene (6 bases). The CDR3 is 15 residues long. V lost 4 bases and J lost 4, with 15 bases in between. Per germline, CDR1 MGHDK and CDR2 SYGVNS.

Worth noting for this clonotype: The likely explanation is a read error, given a far larger clone one base away. The chain has TRBV25-1 and TRBJ2-5, with 9 positions matching TRBD2. Germline V gene data show CDR1 as MGHDK and CDR2 as SYGVNS. V dropped 8 bases and J dropped 11; count of bases not matched to a gene: 15. This CDR3 is built from 14 residues. The CDR3 reads CASSRIGTSSEQYF. The CDR3 coding sequence is TGTGCCAGCTCCCGAATAGGGACTAGCAGTGAGCAGTACTTC.

The table lists this clonotype with a count of one. Mismatch with germline at one junction end may stem from a read error. The chain's CDR3 is CANSQDRHSYGQYF. In nucleotides, the CDR3 is TGTGCCAACAGCCAAGACCGTCACTCCTACGGGCAGTACTTC. The chain couples TRBV3-1 to TRBJ2-7, with D hard to call. The CDR3 consists of 14 residues. Germline V gene data show CDR1 as LGHDT and CDR2 as YNNKEL (reference sequence).

In this sample, this clonotype turned up a few times. This chain uses TRBV6-5 with TRBJ2-7; 15 nucleotides align to TRBD2. The CDR3 consists of 16 residues. Per germline, CDR1 MNHEY and CDR2 SVGAGI. The V segment lost 6 bases and the J segment 2 bases; nucleotides outside the gene matches: 5. The CDR3 bases are TGTGCCAGCAGCCGCGGGACTAGCGGGAGGCCCTACGAGCAGTACTTC. Residues: CASSRGTSGRPYEQYF.

This clonotype is medium-sized within its sample. This chain uses TRBV18 with TRBJ2-3, with no clear D. The length of the CDR3 is 15 residues. Germline loops: CDR1 KGHSH, CDR2 LQKENI. The germline V and J ends were trimmed by 4 bases and 2 bases, with 13 bases remaining between them. CDR3 amino acids: CASSHTSGPTDTQYF. For the CDR3, the DNA is TGTGCCAGCTCACACACGTCCGGCCCCACAGATACGCAGTATTTT.

By sample fraction, this clonotype is medium-sized. The genes are TRBV12-3 or TRBV12-4 and TRBJ2-1; 11 nucleotides agree with TRBD2. The CDR3 length is 15 residues. Trimming removed 3 bases from V and 6 bases from J; junction bases left unmatched: 4. The CDR3 DNA reads as TGTGCCAGCAGTTTCAATCTAGCGGGAGGCAATGAGCAGTTCTTC. This encodes CASSFNLAGGNEQFF.

Regarding this clonotype: As the CDR3 is not closed by the conserved phenylalanine or tryptophan, this likely results from a read error. This chain joins TRBV7-7 and TRBJ1-3; D gene unclear. The germline V and J ends were trimmed by 6 bases and 3 bases, with 15 bases remaining between them. The CDR3 covers 15 residues. CDR1 SSHAT and CDR2 FNYEAQ come from the germline V gene (reference sequence). Written as DNA, the CDR3 is TGTGCCAGCAGTATGAGTCCGGGTGTTGGAAACACCATATATCTT. It translates to CASSMSPGVGNTIYL.

This clonotype is judged medium-sized. The chain couples TRBV5-1 to TRBJ1-1; 9 bases are shared with TRBD1. CDR3 size: 16 residues. J was trimmed by 5 bases and V by 0 bases; bases with no gene match: 8. Germline-derived CDR1 and CDR2 are SGHRS and YFSETQ. DNA of the CDR3: TGCGCCAGCAGCTTGGGCCCGGGACAGGGATATACTGAAGCTTTCTTT. Its protein product is CASSLGPGQGYTEAFF.

This rearrangement joins TRBV2 to TRBJ1-5; D gene uncertain. CDR3 length: 15 amino acids. V lost 2 bases and J lost 6, with 14 bases in between. The germline gives CDR1 SNHLY, CDR2 FYNNEI. Here the CDR3 reads CASSEYEVATQPQHF. The CDR3 DNA follows: TGTGCCAGCAGTGAATACGAGGTGGCGACTCAGCCCCAGCATTTT.

Of note for this clonotype: This likely reflects a read error, since a far larger clone is one base away. This rearrangement joins TRBV14 to TRBJ2-1, with 8 bases matching TRBD2. The CDR3 sequence is 17 residues long. CDR1 and CDR2 (germline): SGHDN, FVKESK. The CDR3 here is CASSVDSTGGFYNEQSF. For the CDR3, the DNA is TGTGCCAGCAGCGTAGATTCGACGGGAGGGTTTTACAATGAGCAGTCCTTC.

The chain joins TRBV20-1 to TRBJ2-2; D tentatively reads TRBD1 or TRBD2 (6 bases each). The CDR3 has 16 amino acids. V lost 7 bases and J lost 4, with 22 bases in between. Germline V CDR1 and CDR2: DFQATT, SNEGSKA (reference sequence). The CDR3 sequence is CSETARGAGTTGELFF. In nucleotides, the CDR3 is TGCAGTGAGACCGCTAGGGGGGCCGGGACCACCGGGGAGCTGTTTTTT.

This clonotype was seen only a few times. This sequence joins TRBV7-9 and TRBJ2-6; 7 nucleotides match TRBD1. The junction had 4 bases not matched to a gene; V was cut back by 5 bases and J by 0 bases. In germline, CDR1 is SEHNR, CDR2 FQNEAQ (reference sequence). The CDR3 sequence is 16 residues long. The CDR3 loop is CASSQDRPSGANVLTF. CDR3 bases: TGTGCCAGCAGCCAGGACAGGCCCTCTGGGGCCAACGTCCTGACTTTC.

This clonotype is labeled medium-sized (0.01 to 0.1%). The CDR3 DNA is TGTGCCAGCAGCTTAATCCATCAAGGCGAGCAGTACTTC. It is translated as CASSLIHQGEQYF. The V call is TRBV11-2, the J call TRBJ2-7; D ambiguous. The CDR3 has 13 amino acids. Germline CDR1 SGHAT, CDR2 FQNNGV. Trimming took off 2 bases at V and 6 bases at J, with 11 bases between the two ends.

The chain uses TRBV20-1 and TRBJ2-7; 9 bases agree with TRBD2. CDR1 is DFQATT and CDR2 is SNEGSKA in the germline V gene (reference sequence). The trim removed 5 bases at V and 4 bases at J, leaving 21 bases unmatched. The CDR3 sequence is 18 residues long. The CDR3 loop reads CSAGGPSPHSGSFYEQYF. For the CDR3, the DNA is TGCAGTGCTGGAGGTCCTAGCCCGCATAGCGGGAGTTTTTACGAGCAGTACTTC.

The sample holds many counts of this clonotype. A read error may explain this, as a much larger clone is one base away. The chain has TRBV5-1 and TRBJ1-2; TRBD1 might be the D (6 bases). Trimming left V 6 bases short and J 0 bases short, with 18 bases between. The germline CDR1 and CDR2 sequences are SGHRS and YFSETQ. CDR3 length: 16 residues. CDR3 nucleotides: TGCGCCAGCATAAAGGGACATATCTTAGCTAACTATGGCTACACCTTC. Protein: CASIKGHILANYGYTF.

The chain couples TRBV11-2 to TRBJ1-6; no reliable D call. This CDR3 is 13 amino acids long. CDR1 and CDR2 (germline): SGHAT, FQNNGV. V was clipped by 1 base and J by 8 bases, with 6 bases between them. The CDR3 is CASSLVEDSPLHF. The CDR3 DNA reads TGTGCCAGCAGCTTAGTGGAGGATTCACCCCTCCACTTT.

DNA for the CDR3: TGTGCCACCAGTGATTCCGGGACAACCACCGGGGAGCTGTTTTTT. This sequence encodes CATSDSGTTTGELFF. The V gene is TRBV24-1, the J gene TRBJ2-2, with D tentatively TRBD1 (6 bases). The V gene lost 2 bases and the J gene lost 4 bases, with 10 bases spanning the gap. The CDR3 is 15 amino acids. CDR1 and CDR2 from the germline V gene are KGHDR and SFDVKD.

This clonotype was seen ten or more times. The chain carries TRBV27 and TRBJ1-1; D remains ambiguous. This CDR3 spans 13 amino acids. Germline CDR1 and CDR2: MNHEY and SMNVEV (reference sequence). With 0 bases removed from V and 2 bases from J, the gap between germline ends came to 4 bases. The CDR3 loop is CASSLSVNTEAFF. The CDR3 DNA reads as TGTGCCAGCAGTTTATCCGTTAACACTGAAGCTTTCTTT.

This clonotype was detected a few times. The genes are TRBV5-8 and TRBJ2-5; the D gene is possibly TRBD2 (6 bases). The CDR3 covers 14 residues. Germline V gives CDR1 SGHTS, CDR2 YDEGEE. V shed 4 bases and J shed 2 bases, with 12 bases lying between them. The CDR3 region is CASSLGRIQETQYF. The CDR3 bases are TGTGCCAGCAGCCTAGGGAGGATTCAAGAGACCCAGTACTTC.